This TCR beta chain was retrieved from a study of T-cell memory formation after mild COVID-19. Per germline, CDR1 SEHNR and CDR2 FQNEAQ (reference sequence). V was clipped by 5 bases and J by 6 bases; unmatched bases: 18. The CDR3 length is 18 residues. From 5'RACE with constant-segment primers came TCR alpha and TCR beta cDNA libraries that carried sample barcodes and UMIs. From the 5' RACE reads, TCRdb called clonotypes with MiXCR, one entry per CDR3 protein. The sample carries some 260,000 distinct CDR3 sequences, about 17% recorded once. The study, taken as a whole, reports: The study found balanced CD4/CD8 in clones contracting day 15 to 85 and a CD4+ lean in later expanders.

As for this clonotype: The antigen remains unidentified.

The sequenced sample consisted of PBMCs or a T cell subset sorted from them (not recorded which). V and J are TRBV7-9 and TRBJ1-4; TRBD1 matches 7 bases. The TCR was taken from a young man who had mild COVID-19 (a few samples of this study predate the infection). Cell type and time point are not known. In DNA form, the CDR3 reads TGTGCCAGCAGCCTTCGGGACAGAGGTTACCTAAAGGATGAAAAACTGTTTTTT. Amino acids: CASSLRDRGYLKDEKLFF.